This T cell receptor (beta chain) derives from a study of T cell repertoires in cytomegalovirus infection. The overall study: Both recently identified HLA-C-restricted and well-studied HLA-B-restricted CMV epitopes were used in the study. Both CMV infection and a matching HLA type were indicated by public TCR beta signatures. Study-wide results and limits: Carriers of CMV and the relevant HLA type were discriminated by public TCR beta frequency.

TCRdb fed the reads into MiXCR, producing one record per CDR3 protein. The sample lists fewer than 650,000 distinct CDR3 sequences; approximately 40% were seen once. As for this clonotype: What it binds is not known.

V lost 6 bases, J lost 3 bases, and 5 bases stayed unmatched. Germline V gives CDR1 LNHDA, CDR2 SQIVND (reference sequence). The CDR3 loop spans 15 amino acids. Sequencing was performed on cultured PBMCs, taken from culture after CMV antigen stimulation. The chain couples TRBV19 to TRBJ2-1; 10 positions match TRBD2. This receptor was obtained from a human donor in good health (CMV status not recorded). Some clones in this sample may be carry-over from other donors' samples. For the CDR3, the DNA is TGTGCCAGTAGCGGACTAGCGGCTTACTACAATGAGCAGTTCTTC. It encodes CASSGLAAYYNEQFF.